The clone carrying this TCR beta chain was detected only a few times. Its antigen is still unknown. TCR beta VDJ and CDR3 profiling used genomic DNA as template. Each CDR3 protein is one row after TCRdb ran MiXCR on the reads. The table has 450,000 to 550,000 distinct CDR3 sequences, around 30% seen once. The data were obtained in a study of CD8+CD57+ T cells in acquired aplastic anemia. Study results and caveats: The CD8+ Simpson's diversity of patients and controls was not significantly different.

Patients who underwent sequencing had shown CD8+CD57+ cell expansion by flow cytometry. At the time of blood sampling, patients had not yet received any therapy. This clonotype was sampled from a human donor with aplastic anemia. The sequencing input was sorted CD4+, CD8+, or CD8+CD57+ T cells (not recorded which) from PBMCs.

The CDR3 bases are TGTGCCAGCAGCCCCCCCGATCCTAGCGGTTATACGCAGTATTTT. It translates to CASSPPDPSGYTQYF. This rearrangement joins TRBV2 to TRBJ2-3; 7 positions agree with TRBD2. J gave up 7 bases and V 6 bases, and 13 bases lay outside the gene matches. Germline CDR1 reads SNHLY; CDR2 reads FYNNEI. The CDR3 is 15 amino acids.